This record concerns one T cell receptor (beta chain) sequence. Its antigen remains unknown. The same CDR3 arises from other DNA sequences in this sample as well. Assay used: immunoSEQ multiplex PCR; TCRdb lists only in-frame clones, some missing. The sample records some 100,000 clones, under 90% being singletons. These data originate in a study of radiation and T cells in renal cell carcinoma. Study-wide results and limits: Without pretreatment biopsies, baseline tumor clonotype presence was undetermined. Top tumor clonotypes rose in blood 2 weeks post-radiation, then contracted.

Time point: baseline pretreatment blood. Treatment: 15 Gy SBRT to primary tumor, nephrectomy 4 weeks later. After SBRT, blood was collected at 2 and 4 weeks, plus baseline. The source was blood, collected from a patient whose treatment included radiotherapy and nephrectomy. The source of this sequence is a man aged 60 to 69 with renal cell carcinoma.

CDR3 nucleotide sequence: TGCAGCGTTGTTCTAGCGGGAGCGTTGGATACGCAGTATTTT. Amino acids: CSVVLAGALDTQYF. The chain links TRBV29-1 to TRBJ2-3, with TRBD2 matching 10 bases. There are 14 residues in the CDR3. Germline CDR1 and CDR2: SQVTM and ANQGSEA. The junction had 7 bases not matched to a gene; V was cut back by 4 bases and J by 6 bases.